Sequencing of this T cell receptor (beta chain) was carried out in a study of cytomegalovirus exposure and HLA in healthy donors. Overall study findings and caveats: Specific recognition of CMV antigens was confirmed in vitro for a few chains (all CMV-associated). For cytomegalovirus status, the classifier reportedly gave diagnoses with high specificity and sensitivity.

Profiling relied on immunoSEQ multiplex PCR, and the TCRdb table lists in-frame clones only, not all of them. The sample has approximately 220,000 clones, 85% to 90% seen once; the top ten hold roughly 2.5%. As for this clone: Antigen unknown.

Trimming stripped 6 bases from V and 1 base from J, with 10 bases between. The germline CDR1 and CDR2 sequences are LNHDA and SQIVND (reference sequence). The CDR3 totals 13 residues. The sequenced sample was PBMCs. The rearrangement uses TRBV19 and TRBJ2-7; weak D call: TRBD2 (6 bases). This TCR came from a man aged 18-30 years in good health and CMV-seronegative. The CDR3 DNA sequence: TGTGCCAGTAGCATGACTAGTTCCTACGAGCAGTACTTC. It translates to CASSMTSSYEQYF.